What follows are 20 T cell receptor beta chains derived from one specimen sequenced in a study of T cell responses to AZD1222 COVID-19 vaccine. Profiling relied on immunoSEQ multiplex PCR, and the TCRdb table lists in-frame clones only, not all of them. The sample yields 150,000 or so clones, 80% to 90% seen once. The material was peripheral blood, obtained on day 0 of AZD1222 vaccination. The origin of the receptors is an adult in good health.

In this sample, this clone turned up once. The gene calls are TRBV18 and TRBJ1-1; 8 bases align to TRBD1. With 6 bases clipped from V and 0 bases from J, the junction kept 9 bases outside the gene matches. CDR1 and CDR2 from the germline V gene are KGHSH and LQKENI. This CDR3 has 16 amino acids. DNA of the CDR3: TGTGCCAGCTCTCGGGCAGGGGGCTTAGTGAACACTGAAGCTTTCTTT. Translated, it gives CASSRAGGLVNTEAFF. The full variable domain, with the rest looked up from reference TRBV18 and TRBJ1-1, is NAGVMQNPRHLVRRRGQEARLRCSPMKGHSHVYWYRQLPEEGLKFMVYLQKENIIDESGMPKERFSAEFPKEGPSILRIQQVVRGDSAAYFCASSRAGGLVNTEAFFGQGTRLTVV.

The V call is TRBV5-1, the J call TRBJ2-2; D is unresolved. Trimming pared 1 base from V and 0 bases from J, leaving 7 bases between. Germline assignment: CDR1 SGHRS and CDR2 YFSETQ. The length of the CDR3 is 15 residues. The CDR3 DNA sequence: TGCGCCAGCAGCTTGCTCGGTGCGAACACCGGGGAGCTGTTTTTT. It is translated as CASSLLGANTGELFF.

This sequence joins TRBV28 and TRBJ1-6, with 10 bases lining up with TRBD1. The germline CDR1 and CDR2 sequences are MDHEN and SYDVKM. After removal of 10 bases from V and 5 bases from J, the junction contained 5 bases not matched to a gene. There are 14 residues in the CDR3. The CDR3 DNA reads TGTGCCACCTGGGACAGGGGAAATAATTCACCCCTCCACTTT. It codes for CATWDRGNNSPLHF.

The chain couples TRBV5-1 to TRBJ1-1; D gene ambiguous. CDR3 size: 13 residues. Trimming removed 0 bases at V and 1 base at J, with 4 bases between. Looked up from germline, CDR1 is SGHRS and CDR2 is YFSETQ. CDR3 amino acids: CASSLEPNTEAFF. In nucleotides, the CDR3 is TGCGCCAGCAGCTTGGAACCGAACACTGAAGCTTTCTTT.

The J gene is TRBJ2-1, the V gene TRBV4-1; D assignment may be TRBD1 or TRBD2 (5 bases each). This CDR3 region has 15 residues. V lost 3 bases to trimming and J lost 8 bases, with 17 bases between them. The germline gives CDR1 MGHRA, CDR2 YSYEKL. Written as DNA, the CDR3 is TGCGCCAGCAGCCAGGCCGGGACGGTAGGCTATGAGCAGTTCTTC. This sequence encodes CASSQAGTVGYEQFF.

The chain recombines TRBV7-3 with TRBJ2-7, with TRBD1 matching over 7 bases. Germline trimming cut 6 bases from V and 2 bases from J; bases unmatched to any gene: 10. This CDR3 region has 15 residues. Germline-derived CDR1 and CDR2 are SGHTA and FQGTGA. The CDR3 spells CASRIIRDSTYEQYF. In DNA, the CDR3 is TGTGCCAGCAGAATAATCCGGGACAGCACCTACGAGCAGTACTTC.

V usage is TRBV5-1 and J usage is TRBJ1-2; D call uncertain. V lost 4 bases, J lost 8 bases, and 12 bases lay in between. CDR1 is SGHRS, CDR2 YFSETQ, per germline. CDR3 length: 12 amino acids. The CDR3 spells CASSVYSGGYTF. In DNA, the CDR3 is TGCGCCAGCAGCGTCTACTCGGGGGGCTACACCTTC.

This clone was seen a handful of times. This chain joins TRBV29-1 and TRBJ2-1, with 14 nucleotides matching TRBD2. Germline V gene sequence: CDR1 SQVTM, CDR2 ANQGSEA. Trimming removed 8 bases from V and 10 bases from J; junction bases left unmatched: 13. The CDR3 consists of 15 residues. CDR3 region: CSSQRGLAGDGEQFF. The CDR3 nucleotides are TGCAGCTCCCAAAGGGGACTAGCGGGAGACGGGGAGCAGTTCTTC.

The chain carries TRBV6-2 or TRBV6-3 and TRBJ1-2; no firm D call. Germline assignment: CDR1 MNHEY and CDR2 SVGEGT. The CDR3 spans 13 residues. Trimming left V 4 bases short and J 10 bases short, with 16 bases between. CDR3 nucleotide sequence: TGTGCCAGCAGTTCTCGGAAGATCGGTGACTACACCTTC. Protein: CASSSRKIGDYTF.

This chain joins TRBV28 and TRBJ1-2; 10 bases match TRBD1. This CDR3 has 15 residues. Looked up from germline, CDR1 is MDHEN and CDR2 is SYDVKM. V was clipped by 4 bases and J by 5 bases; unmatched bases: 7. The CDR3: CASSSRQGAWYGYTF. The CDR3 nucleotides are TGTGCCAGCAGTTCTCGACAGGGGGCTTGGTATGGCTACACCTTC.

The rearrangement joins TRBV28 to TRBJ1-1; TRBD1 agrees at 7 bases. The V gene's germline CDR1 is MDHEN and CDR2 SYDVKM. Germline trimming cut 5 bases from V and 1 base from J; bases unmatched to any gene: 10. This CDR3 is built from 16 residues. Here the CDR3 reads CASSPHIGGGNTEAFF. For the CDR3, the DNA is TGTGCCAGCAGTCCACATATAGGGGGCGGGAACACTGAAGCTTTCTTT.

The chain uses TRBV12-5 and TRBJ2-1, with D possibly being TRBD1 (6 bases). The CDR3 extends over 15 amino acids. The germline gives CDR1 LGHNT, CDR2 FRNRAP. The V end lost 2 bases, the J end lost 0 bases, and 8 bases lay between the germline ends. CDR3 amino acids: CASGLQGSSYNEQFF. CDR3 nucleotides: TGTGCTAGTGGTTTGCAGGGGTCCTCCTACAATGAGCAGTTCTTC.

The chain couples TRBV7-9 to TRBJ1-4; D is uncertain. From germline, CDR1 is SEHNR and CDR2 FQNEAQ (reference sequence). The CDR3 is 16 residues long. Trimming removed 2 bases at V and 5 bases at J, with 15 bases between. CDR3 coding DNA: TGTGCCAGCAGCTTATATTTGGGCAGCAGGAATGAAAAACTGTTTTTT. It translates to CASSLYLGSRNEKLFF.

The chain combines TRBV27 with TRBJ1-2; 11 positions match TRBD1. Germline assignment: CDR1 MNHEY and CDR2 SMNVEV (reference sequence). The length of the CDR3 is 17 residues. J lost 5 bases, V lost 4 bases, and 12 bases had no gene match. The CDR3 nucleotides are TGTGCCAGCAGTTACCGGGGACAGGGGGGTCTAATTTATGGCTACACCTTC. It translates to CASSYRGQGGLIYGYTF.

The genes are TRBV11-2 and TRBJ1-3; D gene unclear. Trimming shortened V by 5 bases and J by 0 bases, and 14 bases separated the two germline ends. This CDR3 is built from 16 residues. The germline CDR1 and CDR2 sequences are SGHAT and FQNNGV. CDR3 sequence: CASSPRSRGSGNTIYF. Here the CDR3 DNA reads TGTGCCAGCAGCCCCCGAAGCCGAGGCTCTGGAAACACCATATATTTT.

This clone is a singleton in its sample. A junction boundary mismatches the germline segment, possibly from a read error. V and J are TRBV28 and TRBJ2-6, with unresolved D. In germline, CDR1 is MDHEN, CDR2 SYDVKM. There are 19 residues in the CDR3. The CDR3 protein is CASSPQKAEASSGANVLTF. The CDR3 coding sequence is TGTGCCAGCAGCCCGCAGAAAGCAGAAGCCTCCTCTGGTGCCAACGTCCTGACTTTC.

V is TRBV29-1 and J is TRBJ2-7; 9 bases agree with TRBD1. The CDR3 is 14 residues long. In germline, CDR1 is SQVTM, CDR2 ANQGSEA. V was pared by 6 bases and J by 0 bases, with 6 bases of the junction left unmatched. The CDR3 loop reads CSVLTGGSSYEQYF. The CDR3 nucleotides read TGCAGCGTCCTGACAGGGGGGAGCTCCTACGAGCAGTACTTC.

This chain uses TRBV21-1 with TRBJ1-2; the table gives TRBD1 as D, unverified against the DNA. TRBV21-1 is listed as a pseudogene. The CDR3 is made up of 13 amino acids. CDR3 protein: CASSKTGNYGYTF. In DNA, the CDR3 is TGTGCCAGCAGCAAAACAGGGAACTATGGCTACACCTTC.

The rearrangement links TRBV28 to TRBJ2-3; 7 nucleotides agree with TRBD2. CDR1 is MDHEN and CDR2 is SYDVKM in the germline V gene. V dropped 5 bases and J dropped 4; count of bases not matched to a gene: 12. The CDR3 is made up of 16 amino acids. The CDR3 region has the DNA TGTGCCAGCAGTCCCCTAACCGGGACTACATCAGATACGCAGTATTTT. Its protein product is CASSPLTGTTSDTQYF.

The J gene is TRBJ2-7, the V gene TRBV20-1, with D unclear. V gave up 1 base and J gave up 5 bases, with 6 bases separating them. Germline CDR1 and CDR2: DFQATT and SNEGSKA (reference sequence). The CDR3 runs 11 residues. The CDR3 region has the DNA TGCAGTGCTAGAGTTGTGGACGAGCAGTACTTC. Translation: CSARVVDEQYF.